This T cell receptor (beta chain) was sequenced during a study of shared clonotypes between healthy human individuals. Study-wide context: CD8 memory received one plate per donor, CD8 naive two, CD4 memory three and CD4 naive three.

This clone appeared once. Its antigen is currently unknown. Each subset's genomic DNA was split evenly across several immunoSEQ plates. The protocol was immunoSEQ multiplex PCR, while the TCRdb copy is restricted to in-frame clones and leaves out a portion. The data contain fewer than 400,000 clones, approximately 79% of them singletons. General observations from the study: Memory subsets had estimated richness that was generally smaller than that of naive subsets.

CDR1 and CDR2 (germline): SGHVS, FQNEAQ. CDR3 size: 13 residues. The V and J ends lost 5 bases and 3 bases respectively, with 11 bases between them. Material for sequencing was memory CD4+ T cells sorted from blood. Specified subset: CD45RA-negative fraction. This receptor was identified in a man aged 25 to 45 in good health. The rearrangement links TRBV7-8 to TRBJ2-7; D may be TRBD2 (5 bases). CDR3 region: CASSKTRHYEQYF. The CDR3 bases are TGTGCCAGCAGCAAAACTAGACACTACGAGCAGTACTTC.